These 10 T cell receptor beta chains were sequenced from one sample in a study of cytomegalovirus exposure and HLA in healthy donors. Researchers ran the PCR with 60 Vbeta and 13 Jbeta primers. Sequencing was performed with immunoSEQ multiplex PCR; in TCRdb, only in-frame clones are kept and a portion is missing. Altogether about 99,000 clones are present, about 80% being singletons, with the ten largest covering 3% to 3.5%. Sample: PBMCs. These receptor sequences come from a middle-aged man in good health and CMV-seronegative.

V and J are TRBV5-1 and TRBJ1-1; a weak D match, TRBD1 (5 bases). Trimming shortened V by 0 bases and J by 12 bases, and 15 bases separated the two germline ends. CDR3 length equals 13 residues. Germline values: CDR1 SGHRS, CDR2 YFSETQ. Written as DNA, the CDR3 is TGCGCCAGCAGCTTGGAACCAGGGCGAGTATCTTTCTTT. Protein product: CASSLEPGRVSFF.

This chain's CDR3 is CASSPSSVPLGYTF. Here the CDR3 DNA reads TGTGCCAGCAGCCCCTCGTCCGTTCCCTTGGGCTACACCTTC. V usage is TRBV16 and J usage is TRBJ1-2; no definite D call. The V gene lost 4 bases and the J gene lost 8 bases, with 17 bases spanning the gap. Germline-derived CDR1 and CDR2 are KGHSY and FQNENV. The CDR3 is 14 amino acids. Supplemented by reference TRBV16 and TRBJ1-2, the full variable domain reads GEEVAQTPKHLVRGEGQKAKLYCAPIKGHSYVFWYQQVLKNEFKFLISFQNENVFDETGMPKERFSAKCLPNSPCSLEIQATKLEDSAVYFCASSPSSVPLGYTFGSGTRLTVV.

The chain uses TRBV11-2 and TRBJ2-5, with D possibly TRBD2 on 6 matching bases. The V gene's germline CDR1 is SGHAT and CDR2 FQNNGV. The CDR3 runs to 15 residues. Trimming removed 3 bases from V and 1 base from J, with 12 bases in between. The CDR3 coding sequence is TGTGCCAGCAGCTTCGGGCGGGGCCTCCAAGAGACCCAGTACTTC. It encodes CASSFGRGLQETQYF. Combining the CDR3 with reference TRBV11-2 and TRBJ2-5 gives the whole variable domain EAGVAQSPRYKIIEKRQSVAFWCNPISGHATLYWYQQILGQGPKLLIQFQNNGVVDDSQLPKDRFSAERLKGVDSTLKIQPAKLEDSAVYLCASSFGRGLQETQYFGPGTRLLVL.

This chain joins TRBV28 and TRBJ1-2, with a tentative D call TRBD1 (5 bases). CDR3 length: 13 residues. V lost 5 bases to trimming and J lost 1 base, with 8 bases between them. Per the germline V gene, CDR1 is MDHEN and CDR2 is SYDVKM. The CDR3 DNA reads as TGTGCCAGCAGTACGACAGTTAACTATGGCTACACCTTC. Translating gives CASSTTVNYGYTF.

The chain employs TRBV4-2 and TRBJ1-5; D unclear. The CDR3 is 13 residues long. V was shortened by 2 bases and J by 5 bases, with 7 bases between the two germline ends. Germline values: CDR1 LGHNA, CDR2 YNFKEQ. CDR3 loop: CASSQIGDQPQHF. The CDR3 nucleotides are TGTGCCAGCAGCCAAATCGGGGATCAGCCCCAGCATTTT.

The chain is built from TRBV11-1 and TRBJ2-1; 9 bases are shared with TRBD1. Germline V gene data show CDR1 as SGHAT and CDR2 as FQDESV (reference sequence). The CDR3 loop spans 15 amino acids. Trimming at V came to 4 bases and at J to 10 bases, leaving 11 bases not matched to a gene. The CDR3 is CASSYRDRAPSEQFF. The CDR3 DNA reads TGTGCCAGCAGCTACCGGGACAGGGCCCCCTCGGAGCAGTTCTTC.

The gene calls are TRBV2 and TRBJ2-2, with 8 bases that match TRBD2. The V gene end was trimmed by 3 bases and the J gene end by 2 bases; junction bases not matched to a gene: 5. The CDR3 is 16 residues long. CDR1 is SNHLY and CDR2 is FYNNEI in the germline V gene. CDR3 in amino acids: CASSEWLAGNTGELFF. The CDR3 bases are TGTGCCAGCAGTGAGTGGCTAGCGGGCAACACCGGGGAGCTGTTTTTT.

The DNA for the CDR3 is TGTGCCAGCTCACCCGGACAGGGGACCACCTATGGCTACACCTTC. Translating it yields CASSPGQGTTYGYTF. The chain joins TRBV18 to TRBJ1-2; 9 nucleotides match TRBD1. The CDR3 length is 15 residues. Per germline, CDR1 KGHSH and CDR2 LQKENI. V dropped 3 bases and J dropped 4; count of bases not matched to a gene: 6.

V gene TRBV30 combines with J gene TRBJ1-2, with 8 positions matching TRBD1. With 0 bases clipped from V and 0 bases from J, the junction kept 12 bases outside the gene matches. Germline loops: CDR1 GTSNPN, CDR2 SVGIG (reference sequence). The CDR3 runs 18 residues. The CDR3 loop reads CAWSVLYMWDRPNYGYTF. The CDR3 region has the DNA TGTGCCTGGAGTGTACTTTATATGTGGGACAGGCCTAACTATGGCTACACCTTC.

In nucleotides, the CDR3 is TGTGCCAGTAGTTGGGGCCCGAACACCGGGGAGCTGTTTTTT. It specifies CASSWGPNTGELFF. The rearrangement joins TRBV19 to TRBJ2-2; maybe TRBD1 (5 bases). There are 14 residues in the CDR3. Germline V gene sequence: CDR1 LNHDA, CDR2 SQIVND (reference sequence). V was trimmed by 5 bases and J by 0 bases, leaving 7 bases between them. Full variable domain (remainder filled in from reference TRBV19 and TRBJ2-2): DGGITQSPKYLFRKEGQNVTLSCEQNLNHDAMYWYRQDPGQGLRLIYYSQIVNDFQKGDIAEGYSVSREKKESFPLTVTSAQKNPTAFYLCASSWGPNTGELFFGEGSRLTVL.